Listed here are 19 T cell receptor beta chains from one sample, sequenced in a study of blood T cell repertoires in COVID-19. Profiling relied on immunoSEQ multiplex PCR, and the TCRdb table lists in-frame clones only, not all of them. Among over 250,000 clones listed, 65% to 90% were seen once. The sequencing sample was made of peripheral blood. Source of these receptors: a man in his fifties or sixties with active or convalescent COVID-19.

The chain is built from TRBV28 and TRBJ2-1; 7 positions agree with TRBD2. The ends lost 4 bases at V and 3 bases at J; junction bases unmatched: 12. The germline gives CDR1 MDHEN, CDR2 SYDVKM. CDR3 length: 17 amino acids. The CDR3 sequence is CASSSAPGGGVYNEQFF. As DNA, the CDR3 is TGTGCCAGCAGTTCCGCCCCTGGGGGAGGGGTCTACAATGAGCAGTTCTTC.

This chain links TRBV9 with TRBJ1-3, with D perhaps matching TRBD1 (5 bases). V was shortened by 1 base and J by 0 bases, with 11 bases between the two germline ends. From germline, CDR1 is SGDLS and CDR2 YYNGEE. The CDR3 is 16 residues long. DNA of the CDR3: TGTGCCAGCAGCGTAAAGACGGGGGGCTCTGGAAACACCATATATTTT. The encoded protein is CASSVKTGGSGNTIYF. The variable domain in full, with the rest retrieved from reference TRBV9 and TRBJ1-3, is DSGVTQTPKHLITATGQRVTLRCSPRSGDLSVYWYQQSLDQGLQFLIQYYNGEERAKGNILERFSAQQFPDLHSELNLSSLELGDSALYFCASSVKTGGSGNTIYFGEGSWLTVV.

V and J are TRBV19 and TRBJ1-5; D is ambiguous. The ends were cut back, 4 bases at V and 6 bases at J, with 13 bases in the middle. CDR3 length: 14 residues. CDR1 and CDR2 (germline): LNHDA, SQIVND (reference sequence). CDR3 nucleotides: TGTGCCAGTAGTACAACAGACGGTGGTCAGCCCCAGCATTTT. Translated: CASSTTDGGQPQHF.

The chain combines TRBV3-1 (or the pseudogene TRBV3-2) with TRBJ2-1, with D perhaps TRBD2 (6 bases). CDR3 length equals 14 residues. Germline loops: CDR1 LGHDT, CDR2 YNNKEL (reference sequence). Trimming took 7 bases from V and 8 from J, leaving 18 bases between them. In DNA form, the CDR3 reads TGTGCCAGCAACCGAAGGGACTTGGGGGATGAGCAGTTCTTC. It yields the protein CASNRRDLGDEQFF.

The chain joins TRBV6-6 to TRBJ1-5; weak D call: TRBD1 (5 bases). The length of the CDR3 is 15 residues. CDR1 is MNHNY and CDR2 is SVGAGI in the germline V gene (reference sequence). Trimming removed 6 bases from V and 4 bases from J, with 16 bases in between. The CDR3 sequence: CASSPGGVGNQPQHF. DNA for the CDR3: TGTGCCAGCAGCCCCGGGGGGGTTGGAAATCAGCCCCAGCATTTT.

J is TRBJ2-7 and V is TRBV12-3 or TRBV12-4; 10 bases match TRBD1. This CDR3 region has 13 residues. The V gene end was trimmed by 6 bases and the J gene end by 5 bases; junction bases not matched to a gene: 4. The CDR3 region is CASSRDRGHEQYF. CDR3 coding DNA: TGTGCCAGCAGCAGGGACAGGGGCCACGAGCAGTACTTC.

This chain joins TRBV9 and TRBJ1-3; D possibly corresponds to TRBD1 (6 bases). The length of the CDR3 is 15 residues. Germline CDR1 and CDR2: SGDLS and YYNGEE. Trimming removed 1 base at V and 0 bases at J, with 8 bases between. The CDR3 reads CASSVSGDSGNTIYF. The CDR3 coding sequence is TGTGCCAGCAGCGTATCAGGGGACTCTGGAAACACCATATATTTT.

The CDR3 DNA reads as TGTGCCAGCAGAGCAGGGGACTACGAGCAGTACTTC. Translation gives CASRAGDYEQYF. The chain employs TRBV28 and TRBJ2-7; possibly TRBD1 for D (6 bases). The CDR3 loop spans 12 amino acids. Germline V gene data show CDR1 as MDHEN and CDR2 as SYDVKM. Trimming pared 6 bases from V and 3 bases from J, leaving 9 bases between.

The J gene is TRBJ2-5, the V gene TRBV7-8; 13 bases match TRBD2. J was trimmed by 5 bases and V by 5 bases; bases with no gene match: 8. CDR1 and CDR2 (germline): SGHVS, FQNEAQ. This CDR3 has 16 amino acids. This CDR3 is CASSKTSGRASETQYF. As DNA, the CDR3 is TGTGCCAGCAGCAAAACTAGCGGGAGGGCCTCGGAGACCCAGTACTTC.

The chain carries TRBV5-1 and TRBJ2-3, with unresolved D. The CDR3 contains 16 residues. V lost 1 base and J 2 bases, leaving 14 bases between the germline ends. The V gene's germline CDR1 is SGHRS and CDR2 YFSETQ. The CDR3 loop is CASSLNAGKPTDTQYF. In DNA form, the CDR3 reads TGCGCCAGCAGCTTGAACGCAGGCAAGCCCACAGATACGCAGTATTTT.

This chain uses TRBV11-2 with TRBJ2-7, with TRBD1 as a possible D gene (7 bases). Trimming left V 2 bases short and J 6 bases short, with 20 bases between. The CDR3 runs 16 residues. CDR1 is SGHAT and CDR2 is FQNNGV in the germline V gene. The CDR3 reads CASSLTSPGGGGEQYF. CDR3 DNA sequence: TGTGCCAGCAGCTTAACTTCGCCAGGGGGAGGTGGCGAGCAGTACTTC.

V gene TRBV27 combines with J gene TRBJ2-1; TRBD1 matches at 11 bases. The CDR3 totals 16 residues. CDR1 is MNHEY, CDR2 SMNVEV, per germline (reference sequence). V shed 3 bases, J shed 9 bases, and the junction held 10 bases outside the gene matches. The CDR3 sequence is CASSFYRDRGVGEQFF. In DNA, the CDR3 is TGTGCCAGCAGTTTTTATAGGGACAGGGGGGTGGGTGAGCAGTTCTTC.

This sequence joins TRBV7-8 and TRBJ1-3; the D gene is possibly TRBD1 (6 bases). This CDR3 is 16 amino acids long. Germline assignment: CDR1 SGHVS and CDR2 FQNEAQ. V lost 5 bases to trimming and J lost 2 bases, with 16 bases between them. In DNA form, the CDR3 reads TGTGCCAGCAGCCGCCCTCCCTCAGGGGCTGGAAACACCATATATTTT. Translating it yields CASSRPPSGAGNTIYF. Full variable domain (outside the CDR3, taken from reference TRBV7-8 and TRBJ1-3): GAGVSQSPRYKVAKRGQDVALRCDPISGHVSLFWYQQALGQGPEFLTYFQNEAQLDKSGLPSDRFFAERPEGSVSTLKIQRTQQEDSAVYLCASSRPPSGAGNTIYFGEGSWLTVV.

This chain uses TRBV29-1 with TRBJ2-5, with 16 bases identical to TRBD2. Unmatched junction bases numbered 5, after V lost 3 bases and J lost 4 bases. The CDR3 is made up of 16 amino acids. Germline-derived CDR1 and CDR2 are SQVTM and ANQGSEA. The DNA of the CDR3 is TGCAGCGTTGACGGGACTAGCGGGAGGGCTGGAGAGACCCAGTACTTC. Protein sequence: CSVDGTSGRAGETQYF.

This chain links TRBV2 with TRBJ1-5; D gene uncertain. Trimming pared 4 bases from V and 7 bases from J, leaving 11 bases between. This CDR3 contains 13 residues. Per germline, CDR1 SNHLY and CDR2 FYNNEI. The CDR3 reads CASSVHQEQPQHF. The CDR3 DNA reads as TGTGCCAGCAGTGTCCATCAGGAACAGCCCCAGCATTTT.

This clone was picked up one time. The chain combines TRBV5-6 with TRBJ2-7; D ambiguous. Trimming took off 3 bases at V and 7 bases at J, with 11 bases between the two ends. The germline V gene encodes CDR1 SGHDT and CDR2 YYEEEE. CDR3 length: 12 amino acids. The CDR3 nucleotides read TGTGCCAGCAGCTCCGGTCCTTGGGAGCAGTACTTC. This codes for CASSSGPWEQYF.

This chain joins TRBV21-1 and TRBJ2-7; TRBD1, the D gene given by the table, was not confirmed from the DNA. TRBV21-1 is a known pseudogene. The CDR3 runs to 15 residues. CDR3 sequence reads: CASGEKGALAHEQYF. CDR3 nucleotides: TGTGCCAGCGGGGAAAAGGGGGCGCTTGCGCACGAGCAGTACTTC.

The V gene is TRBV5-4, the J gene TRBJ2-7, with D possibly TRBD2 on 7 matching bases. V shed 4 bases and J shed 3 bases, with 17 bases lying between them. The length of the CDR3 is 15 residues. Germline V gene data show CDR1 as SGHNT and CDR2 as YYREEE (reference sequence). The CDR3 coding sequence is TGTGCCAGCAGCGGGGGGGCTAGCGCCTACTACGAGCAGTACTTC. It specifies CASSGGASAYYEQYF.

The chain couples TRBV2 to TRBJ2-3; TRBD1 matches 8 bases. The CDR3 runs to 12 residues. Trimming took 6 bases from V and 12 from J; bases not matched to a gene: 8. Germline CDR1 reads SNHLY; CDR2 reads FYNNEI. The CDR3 sequence is CASSPGQATQYF. The CDR3 DNA is TGTGCCAGCAGCCCGGGACAGGCGACTCAGTATTTT.